Listed below are T cell receptor beta chains from one sample, sequenced in a study of shared clonotypes between healthy human individuals. Clones were read by immunoSEQ multiplex PCR, and TCRdb kept only the in-frame ones, dropping some. The sample comprises about 2.3 million clones, about 92% of which are singletons, and around 0.4% rests with the top ten. The sequenced material came from naive CD4+ T cells from PBMCs. The origin of the receptors is a man between 18 and 35 years old in good health. Some clones in this sample may be carry-over from other donors' samples. The CDR3 runs from the conserved cysteine through the conserved F or W. The D gene is left open where the match is weak. Size values are once, few and many counts, or a class for expanded clones, and some rows have none.

j_gene,v_gene,abundance,d_gene,CDR3nt,CDR3aa
TRBJ2-7,TRBV28,.,TRBD2,TGTGCCAGCACCTTGGGGCCTAGCGGGGGGTACGAGCAGTACTTC,CASTLGPSGGYEQYF
TRBJ1-3,TRBV19,.,.,TGTGCCAGTATCGCCCCCCCCGGACGGAGCTCTGGAAACACCATATATTTT,CASIAPPGRSSGNTIYF
TRBJ2-7,TRBV6-5,.,.,TGTGCCAGCAGTTACCGGAGGGACTACGAGCAGTACTTC,CASSYRRDYEQYF
TRBJ1-1,TRBV2,.,.,TGTGCCAGCAGTAGCGCCCCGAACACTAAAGCTTTCTTT,CASSSAPNTKAFF
TRBJ2-7,TRBV15,once,.,TGTGCCACCAGCAGGGGGGGAGCTCCTTCCTACGAGCAGTACTTC,CATSRGGAPSYEQYF
TRBJ2-3,TRBV9,.,.,TGTGCCAGCAGCCCGAGGGCCCGAGGTGGCACAGATACGCAGTATTTT,CASSPRARGGTDTQYF
TRBJ2-5,TRBV27,.,TRBD1,TGTGCCAGCAGTTCACAGACAGGGTCGCTAGAGACCCAGTACTTC,CASSSQTGSLETQYF
TRBJ1-6,TRBV5-4,.,.,TGTGCCAGCAGCTTGACAGGTTATAATTCACCCCTCCACTTT,CASSLTGYNSPLHF
TRBJ2-3,TRBV4-1,.,.,TGCGCCAGCGCCAGGGCAGGGGCAAGCACAGATACGCAGTATTTT,CASARAGASTDTQYF
TRBJ2-7,TRBV2,.,TRBD2,TGTGCCAGCAGTGAAGCCCCACTAGGCCTTAGCGGGAGTTCCCCCCTCGAGCAGTACTTC,CASSEAPLGLSGSSPLEQYF
TRBJ1-2,TRBV7-9,once,.,TGTGCCAGCAGCTCCGCTTGGGGCGACTATGGCTACACCTTC,CASSSAWGDYGYTF
TRBJ2-5,TRBV7-3,.,TRBD1,TGTGCCAGCAGCTTTACAGGGGGAGAGACCCAGTACTTC,CASSFTGGETQYF
TRBJ2-3,TRBV6-5,.,.,TGTGCCAGCAGTTCGACGGCAGATACGCAGTATTTT,CASSSTADTQYF
TRBJ2-3,TRBV10-2,.,.,TGCGCCAGCAGTGAGGAGCTCACCTCCGCGTATTTT,CASSEELTSAYF
TRBJ1-3,TRBV30,.,.,TGTGCCTGGAGTGTGCGTCCCCTGAGGGGTGGAAACACCATATATTTT,CAWSVRPLRGGNTIYF
TRBJ2-3,TRBV20-1,.,.,TGCGGGGTTGGGGTCACAGATACGCAGTATTTT,CGVGVTDTQYF
TRBJ2-2,TRBV7-8,.,.,TGTGCCAGCAGCTTAGAGGCGAACACCGGGGAGCTGTTTTTT,CASSLEANTGELFF
TRBJ2-7,TRBV5-4,.,.,TGTGCCAGCACCCTGGCGGGCAGCCGTTACGAGCAGTACTTC,CASTLAGSRYEQYF
TRBJ2-7,TRBV29-1,.,.,TGCACACCTCGAGGGGTGCCAGGGACCTACGAGCAGTACTTC,CTPRGVPGTYEQYF
TRBJ1-4,TRBV5-1,.,TRBD1,TGCGCCAGCAGCTTGACAGGGGGAAATGAAAAACTGTTTTTT,CASSLTGGNEKLFF